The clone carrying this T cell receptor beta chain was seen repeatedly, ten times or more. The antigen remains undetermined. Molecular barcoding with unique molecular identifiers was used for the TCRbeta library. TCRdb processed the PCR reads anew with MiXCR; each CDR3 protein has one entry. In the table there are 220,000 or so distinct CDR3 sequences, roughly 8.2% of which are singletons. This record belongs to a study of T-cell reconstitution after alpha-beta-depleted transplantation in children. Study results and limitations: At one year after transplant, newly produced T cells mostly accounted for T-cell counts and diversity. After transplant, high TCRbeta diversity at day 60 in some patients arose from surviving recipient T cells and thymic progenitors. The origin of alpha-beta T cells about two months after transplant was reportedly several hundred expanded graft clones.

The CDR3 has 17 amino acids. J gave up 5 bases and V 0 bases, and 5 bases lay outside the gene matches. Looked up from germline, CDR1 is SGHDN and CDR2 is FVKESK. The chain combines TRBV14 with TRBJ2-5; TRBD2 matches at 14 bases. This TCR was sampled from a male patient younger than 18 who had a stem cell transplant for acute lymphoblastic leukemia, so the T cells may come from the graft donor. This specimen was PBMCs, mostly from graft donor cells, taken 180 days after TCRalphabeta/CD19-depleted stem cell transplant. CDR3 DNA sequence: TGTGCCAGCAGCCAAGATGGACTAGCGGGAGGTGACGAGACCCAGTACTTC. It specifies CASSQDGLAGGDETQYF.